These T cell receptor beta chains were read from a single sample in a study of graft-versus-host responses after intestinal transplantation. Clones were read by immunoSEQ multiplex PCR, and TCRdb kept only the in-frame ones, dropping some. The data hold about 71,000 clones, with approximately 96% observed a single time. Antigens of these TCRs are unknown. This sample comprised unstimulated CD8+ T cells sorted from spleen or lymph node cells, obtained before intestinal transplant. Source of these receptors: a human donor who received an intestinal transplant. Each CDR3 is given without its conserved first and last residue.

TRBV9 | ASSVASDILRNTEAF
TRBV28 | ASMGQLSSYNSPLH
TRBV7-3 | ASSPGQGFGEQF
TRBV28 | ASKASGSYEQY
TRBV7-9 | ASSLQEGFYEQY
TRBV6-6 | ASSYPGPYNEQF
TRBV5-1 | ASSLDPGSNYEQY
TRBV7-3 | ASSPFRMGYTEAF
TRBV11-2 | ASSLYGGAGRTEAF
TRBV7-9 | ASSFGGAGEQY
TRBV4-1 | ASSQGQGGTEAF
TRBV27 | ASQELVGEQY
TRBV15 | ATSMGTVNEQF
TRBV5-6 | ASSHEGGEQF
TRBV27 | ASSYSAGRAYEQY
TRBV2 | ATQGADGEKLF
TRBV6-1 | ASSEDSSGANVLT
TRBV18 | ASSPPGQGAIEAF
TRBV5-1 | ASSLSADSNQPQH
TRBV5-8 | ASSRTRG
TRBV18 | ASSPPDRISGNTIY
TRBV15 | ATSRDRGDEQF
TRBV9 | ASSAGTSGLYNEQF
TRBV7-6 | ASSLWESSPQMETQY
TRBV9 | ASSVLEDHNEQF
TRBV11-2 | ASSSVGGMGEQF
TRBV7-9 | ASSLWGGYEQY
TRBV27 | ASTSKWGLNTEAF
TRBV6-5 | ASTAPGLPIYEQY
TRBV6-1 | ASSEGDRSYEQY
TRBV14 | ASSQDGLADTYEQY
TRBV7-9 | ASSSTTGITYEQY